This T cell receptor (beta chain) appears in the sequencing data of a study of OX40 agonist ivuxolimab in advanced cancers. As for the study in general: In this cohort, patients received ivuxolimab, an agonistic anti-OX40 (CD134) antibody. Patients were infused with ivuxolimab every 2 weeks at 0.01 to 10 mg/kg. Participants averaged approximately 65 years of age (range roughly 23 to 79) and were less than 85% male. Study-wide findings and caveats: Among T cells, CD8+ cells averaged more expanded clones than CD4+ cells.

The protocol was immunoSEQ multiplex PCR, while the TCRdb copy is restricted to in-frame clones and leaves out a portion. The table lists more than 80,000 clones, about 90% of them singletons, with roughly 9.3% in the top ten. On this clone: Its antigen is not identified.

CDR1 is ENHRY, CDR2 SYGVKD, per germline. Trimming shortened V by 3 bases and J by 6 bases, and 11 bases separated the two germline ends. This CDR3 is 14 amino acids long. The origin of this receptor is an adult with an advanced solid tumor such as melanoma, head and neck, liver or kidney cancer. The chain carries TRBV10-3 and TRBJ2-2; D is possibly TRBD2 (5 bases). Sample: CD4+ or CD8+ T cells sorted from blood, taken in a trial of the OX40 agonist ivuxolimab. The CDR3 loop reads CAISEEGLAGELFF. The CDR3 DNA follows: TGTGCCATCAGTGAAGAGGGATTGGCCGGGGAGCTGTTTTTT.